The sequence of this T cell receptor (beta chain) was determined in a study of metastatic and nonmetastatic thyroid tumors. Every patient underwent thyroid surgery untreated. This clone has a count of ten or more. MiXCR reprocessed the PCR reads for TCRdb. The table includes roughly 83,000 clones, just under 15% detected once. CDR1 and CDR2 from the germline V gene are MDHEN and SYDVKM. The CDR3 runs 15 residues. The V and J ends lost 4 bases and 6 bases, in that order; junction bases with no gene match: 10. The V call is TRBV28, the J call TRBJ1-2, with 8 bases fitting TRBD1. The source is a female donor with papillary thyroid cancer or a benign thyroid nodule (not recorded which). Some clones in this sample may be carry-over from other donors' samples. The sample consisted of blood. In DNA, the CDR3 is TGTGCCAGCAGTTCCATTCGGGACAGGCTTGATGGCTACACCTTC. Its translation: CASSSIRDRLDGYTF.